Listed here are 28 T cell receptor beta chains from one sample, sequenced in a study of vaccination and CD4 T cells after COVID-19. For these TCRs, the target antigens are not known. The Oncomine TCR Beta short-read assay generated sequence data from the DNA of cultured CD4+ T cells. One entry per CDR3 protein, called by TCRdb with MiXCR from the PCR reads. This sample has 15,000 or so distinct CDR3 sequences, with less than 60% found just once. Treatment given: approximately 9-day PBMC culture with coronavirus spike peptide pools or control peptides (ViraFEST assay). Source: cultured CD4+ T cells from blood, taken after SARS-CoV-2 vaccination. The receptor set was obtained from a human donor with COVID-19.

In this sample, this clonotype turned up once. The chain is built from TRBV3-1 and TRBJ1-2; TRBD1 is a possible D gene (6 bases). The CDR3 runs 14 residues. Germline-derived CDR1 and CDR2 are LGHDT and YNNKEL (reference sequence). Trimming left V 5 bases short and J 9 bases short, with 19 bases between. CDR3 in amino acids: CASSGDIPYHRYTF. The CDR3 DNA is TGTGCCAGCAGCGGGGACATCCCCTACCATCGCTACACCTTC.

The chain employs TRBV29-1 and TRBJ2-3, with D maybe TRBD2 (5 bases). V lost 6 bases to trimming and J lost 0 bases, with 22 bases between them. CDR1 SQVTM and CDR2 ANQGSEA come from the germline V gene. CDR3 length equals 17 residues. In DNA form, the CDR3 reads TGCAGCGTCCGAGTTGGCGTGGCGGGTCTGAGCACAGATACGCAGTATTTT. It yields the protein CSVRVGVAGLSTDTQYF.

The gene calls are TRBV5-1 and TRBJ1-1; TRBD1 might be the D (5 bases). Germline CDR1 is SGHRS and CDR2 is YFSETQ. CDR3 length: 14 amino acids. Trimming took 0 bases from V and 5 from J, leaving 11 bases between them. CDR3 sequence reads: CASSLGLGGTEAFF. The CDR3, as DNA: TGCGCCAGCAGCTTGGGACTTGGGGGAACTGAAGCTTTCTTT. The full variable domain, with the rest looked up from reference TRBV5-1 and TRBJ1-1, is KAGVTQTPRYLIKTRGQQVTLSCSPISGHRSVSWYQQTPGQGLQFLFEYFSETQRNKGNFPGRFSGRQFSNSRSEMNVSTLELGDSALYLCASSLGLGGTEAFFGQGTRLTVV.

This chain joins TRBV11-2 and TRBJ2-5; D gene ambiguous. This CDR3 has 13 amino acids. The germline CDR1 and CDR2 sequences are SGHAT and FQNNGV. V lost 0 bases, J lost 6 bases, and 8 bases lay in between. The CDR3 is CASSLDRYQTQYF. The CDR3 coding sequence is TGTGCCAGCAGCTTAGACCGCTATCAGACCCAGTACTTC.

This sequence joins TRBV4-1 and TRBJ2-5; 10 nucleotides line up with TRBD2. Germline trimming cut 2 bases from V and 2 bases from J; bases unmatched to any gene: 8. Germline V lookup: CDR1 MGHRA, CDR2 YSYEKL. This CDR3 region has 17 residues. CDR3 loop: CASSQPGLAAKQETQYF. CDR3 sequence (DNA): TGCGCCAGCAGCCAACCAGGACTAGCGGCAAAACAAGAGACCCAGTACTTC.

V and J are TRBV20-1 and TRBJ2-1, with 8 bases that match TRBD2. The CDR3 extends over 14 amino acids. The germline V gene has CDR1 DFQATT and CDR2 SNEGSKA (reference sequence). Trimming took 6 bases from V and 4 from J; bases not matched to a gene: 8. This CDR3 is CSANSLAGYNEQFF. The CDR3 DNA reads TGCAGTGCAAACTCGCTAGCGGGTTACAATGAGCAGTTCTTC.

This clonotype ranks as large (0.1 to 1%). The CDR3 DNA reads TGTGCCAGCAGCTTCGGCAGTAGCTCCTACGAGCAGTACTTC. Protein sequence: CASSFGSSSYEQYF. The rearrangement links TRBV7-2 to TRBJ2-7; D unclear. The CDR3 has 14 residues. Germline V gene sequence: CDR1 SGHTA, CDR2 FQGNSA. V shed 3 bases and J shed 0 bases, with 9 bases lying between them.

The gene calls are TRBV18 and TRBJ1-1; D not certain. Trimming removed 3 bases from V and 0 bases from J, with 11 bases in between. The CDR3 runs to 15 residues. Germline V CDR1 and CDR2: KGHSH, LQKENI. The CDR3 coding sequence is TGTGCCAGCTCACCTCCGGCAGGAGTGAACACTGAAGCTTTCTTT. Its translation is CASSPPAGVNTEAFF.

V is TRBV2 and J is TRBJ1-6, with 8 bases lining up with TRBD1. CDR3 length equals 15 residues. J gave up 4 bases and V 4 bases, and 3 bases lay outside the gene matches. Per germline, CDR1 SNHLY and CDR2 FYNNEI. This chain's CDR3 is CASSGTGHYNSPLHF. CDR3 sequence (DNA): TGTGCCAGCAGTGGGACAGGGCATTATAATTCACCCCTCCACTTT.

The gene calls are TRBV7-9 and TRBJ2-5, with D perhaps matching TRBD1 or TRBD2 (8 bases each). V lost 4 bases and J lost 7, with 16 bases in between. The germline V gene has CDR1 SEHNR and CDR2 FQNEAQ (reference sequence). The CDR3 loop spans 14 amino acids. CDR3 in amino acids: CASSSTGAGGTQYF. CDR3 in DNA: TGTGCCAGCAGCTCGACAGGGGCGGGGGGGACCCAGTACTTC.

This sequence joins TRBV12-3 or TRBV12-4 and TRBJ2-3; 12 bases agree with TRBD2. The CDR3 is 17 residues long. V lost 1 base, J lost 4 bases, and 6 bases stayed unmatched. DNA of the CDR3: TGTGCCAGCAGTTTAGGGCTAGCGGGGGGGGTCGCAGATACGCAGTATTTT. Translating it yields CASSLGLAGGVADTQYF.

This clonotype has only a few counts. The V gene is TRBV20-1, the J gene TRBJ1-1, with D possibly matching TRBD1 (6 bases). V was clipped by 1 base and J by 1 base, with 13 bases between them. The CDR3 spans 15 residues. Germline lookup yields CDR1 DFQATT and CDR2 SNEGSKA (reference sequence). The CDR3 protein is CSARGVGTRNTEAFF. The CDR3 coding sequence is TGCAGTGCTAGAGGCGTGGGGACAAGGAACACTGAAGCTTTCTTT.

The rearrangement links TRBV28 to TRBJ1-2, with 9 bases that match TRBD1. Germline V CDR1 and CDR2: MDHEN, SYDVKM. V lost 5 bases to trimming and J lost 3 bases; unmatched junction nucleotides: 13. CDR3 size: 17 residues. Here the CDR3 DNA reads TGTGCCAGCAGTAAGCGTGGGTTGGGGGACAGGGACTATGGCTACACCTTC. It specifies CASSKRGLGDRDYGYTF.

The chain couples TRBV9 to TRBJ1-5; D ambiguous. The V and J ends lost 3 bases and 2 bases respectively, with 9 bases between them. The CDR3 totals 14 residues. The germline gives CDR1 SGDLS, CDR2 YYNGEE. The CDR3 protein is CASSATGGNQPQHF. In DNA, the CDR3 is TGTGCCAGCAGCGCAACCGGGGGCAATCAGCCCCAGCATTTT.

The CDR3 sequence is CASSVQGQREQYF. Written as DNA, the CDR3 is TGTGCCAGCAGCGTTCAGGGTCAGAGGGAGCAGTACTTC. The chain has TRBV7-2 and TRBJ2-7; possibly TRBD1 for D (5 bases). Germline V CDR1 and CDR2: SGHTA, FQGNSA. V lost 5 bases and J lost 7, with 15 bases in between. This CDR3 spans 13 amino acids.

The chain employs TRBV5-1 and TRBJ1-3, with a tentative D call TRBD1 (6 bases). The germline V gene encodes CDR1 SGHRS and CDR2 YFSETQ. V was clipped by 3 bases and J by 6 bases, with 16 bases between them. This CDR3 comprises 15 residues. The DNA of the CDR3 is TGCGCCAGCAGCTCGGAATTGGGGGGCGCAAACACCATATATTTT. Encoded protein: CASSSELGGANTIYF.

This rearrangement joins TRBV7-3 to TRBJ2-1; D is unresolved. Germline CDR1 and CDR2: SGHTA and FQGTGA. There are 16 residues in the CDR3. V shed 5 bases and J shed 0 bases, with 14 bases lying between them. Here the CDR3 reads CASSPISRHSYNEQFF. CDR3 nucleotide sequence: TGTGCCAGCAGCCCTATCTCGCGGCACTCCTACAATGAGCAGTTCTTC.

This clonotype was observed a handful of times. This sequence joins TRBV24-1 and TRBJ2-5; D is perhaps TRBD1 (6 bases). V lost 3 bases and J 2 bases, leaving 18 bases between the germline ends. Germline values: CDR1 KGHDR, CDR2 SFDVKD. This CDR3 comprises 17 residues. CDR3 protein: CATSDPQDSRKQETQYF. The CDR3 bases are TGTGCCACCAGTGATCCACAGGACAGCCGGAAGCAAGAGACCCAGTACTTC.

The genes are TRBV6-1 and TRBJ1-3; D remains ambiguous. V lost 6 bases and J 0 bases, leaving 9 bases between the germline ends. Germline values: CDR1 MNHNS, CDR2 SASEGT. This CDR3 is built from 14 residues. The CDR3: CASRTAVSGNTIYF. The CDR3, as DNA: TGTGCCAGCAGGACCGCAGTCTCTGGAAACACCATATATTTT.

This clonotype was counted only a few times. This chain links TRBV6-1 with TRBJ1-5; 7 bases align to TRBD1. The CDR3 is made up of 14 amino acids. The germline CDR1 and CDR2 sequences are MNHNS and SASEGT. After removal of 8 bases from V and 2 bases from J, the junction contained 6 bases not matched to a gene. The CDR3 nucleotides read TGTGCCAGCCAGCCGCAGGGGGGCAATCAGCCCCAGCATTTT. As protein: CASQPQGGNQPQHF.

This chain connects TRBV6-5 to TRBJ2-2; D call uncertain. V was clipped by 4 bases and J by 3 bases, with 3 bases between them. The CDR3 is 12 residues long. Germline CDR1 and CDR2: MNHEY and SVGAGI. The CDR3 DNA sequence: TGTGCCAGCAGTTCAGACACCGGGGAGCTGTTTTTT. It specifies CASSSDTGELFF.

The genes are TRBV6-2 or TRBV6-3 and TRBJ1-5; possibly TRBD1 for D (5 bases). Germline CDR1 and CDR2: MNHEY and SVGEGT. Trimming left V 6 bases short and J 1 base short, with 16 bases between. This CDR3 region has 16 residues. The CDR3 protein is CASRSQDGGSNQPQHF. The CDR3 DNA reads TGTGCCAGCAGGTCACAGGATGGGGGGAGCAATCAGCCCCAGCATTTT.

This rearrangement joins TRBV5-1 to TRBJ1-1; D unresolved. Germline V gene sequence: CDR1 SGHRS, CDR2 YFSETQ. Trimming stripped 4 bases from V and 1 base from J, with 8 bases between. This CDR3 comprises 13 residues. CDR3 bases: TGCGCCAGCAGCAACCCTACGAACACTGAAGCTTTCTTT. Its translation is CASSNPTNTEAFF.

The rearrangement joins TRBV6-1 to TRBJ1-1; the D gene is possibly TRBD1 (5 bases). The CDR3 length is 11 residues. Germline V CDR1 and CDR2: MNHNS, SASEGT. V lost 5 bases and J 11 bases, leaving 12 bases between the germline ends. The CDR3 DNA reads TGTGCCAGCAGTACTACGGGGGAGGCTTTCTTT. Protein product: CASSTTGEAFF.

This sequence joins TRBV18 and TRBJ1-5; TRBD1 might be the D (6 bases). CDR1 KGHSH and CDR2 LQKENI come from the germline V gene. The CDR3 runs 14 residues. V was trimmed by 1 base and J by 7 bases, leaving 11 bases between them. The CDR3 sequence is CASSPRGAAQPQHF. The DNA of the CDR3 is TGTGCCAGCTCACCACGGGGGGCAGCCCAGCCCCAGCATTTT.

The chain joins TRBV12-3 or TRBV12-4 to TRBJ2-5; no clear D gene. The CDR3 is made up of 12 amino acids. Trimming cost V 4 bases and J 10 bases, with 13 bases left between them. CDR3 nucleotides: TGTGCCAGCAGTTCCGGACCAAGGAGCCAGTACTTC. It specifies CASSSGPRSQYF.

This rearrangement joins TRBV19 to TRBJ1-2; the match to TRBD1 covers 12 bases. With V trimmed by 5 bases and J by 4 bases, 17 bases remained unmatched. The CDR3 runs 19 residues. Germline-derived CDR1 and CDR2 are LNHDA and SQIVND (reference sequence). CDR3 region: CASSSGTGDRGRVGYGYTF. DNA of the CDR3: TGTGCCAGTAGTTCCGGCACCGGGGACAGGGGGCGCGTTGGCTATGGCTACACCTTC. Using reference TRBV19 and TRBJ1-2 for the parts outside the CDR3, the full variable domain is DGGITQSPKYLFRKEGQNVTLSCEQNLNHDAMYWYRQDPGQGLRLIYYSQIVNDFQKGDIAEGYSVSREKKESFPLTVTSAQKNPTAFYLCASSSGTGDRGRVGYGYTFGSGTRLTVV.

The chain is built from TRBV2 and TRBJ1-2, with D maybe TRBD1 (5 bases). Germline values: CDR1 SNHLY, CDR2 FYNNEI. The CDR3 is 14 residues long. The V end was cut by 8 bases, the J end by 3 bases, with 16 bases between. The CDR3 nucleotides read TGTGCCAGCGTGGCGCTGCGGGGCGACTATGGCTACACCTTC. This sequence encodes CASVALRGDYGYTF.